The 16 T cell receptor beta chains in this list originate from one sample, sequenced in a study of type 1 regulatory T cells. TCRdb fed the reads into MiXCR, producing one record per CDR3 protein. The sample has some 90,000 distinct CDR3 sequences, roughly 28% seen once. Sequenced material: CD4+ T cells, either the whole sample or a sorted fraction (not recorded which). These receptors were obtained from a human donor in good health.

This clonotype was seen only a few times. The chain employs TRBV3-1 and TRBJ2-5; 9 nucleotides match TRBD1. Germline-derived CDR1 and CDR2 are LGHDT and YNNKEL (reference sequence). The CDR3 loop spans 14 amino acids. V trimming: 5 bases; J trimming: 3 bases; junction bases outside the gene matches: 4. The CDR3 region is CASSAQGAKETQYF. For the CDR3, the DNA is TGTGCCAGCAGCGCACAGGGGGCCAAAGAGACCCAGTACTTC.

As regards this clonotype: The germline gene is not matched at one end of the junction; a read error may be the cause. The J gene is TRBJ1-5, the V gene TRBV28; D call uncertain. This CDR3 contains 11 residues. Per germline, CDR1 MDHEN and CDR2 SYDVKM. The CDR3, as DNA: TGTGCCCGCAGTTCGGTTCAGCCCCAGCATTTT. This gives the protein CARSSVQPQHF.

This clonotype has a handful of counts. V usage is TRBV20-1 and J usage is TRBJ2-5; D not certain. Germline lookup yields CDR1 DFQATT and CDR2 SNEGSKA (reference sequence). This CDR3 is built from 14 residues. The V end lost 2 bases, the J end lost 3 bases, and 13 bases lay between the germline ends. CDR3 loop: CSARRSVAEETQYF. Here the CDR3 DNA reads TGCAGTGCTAGACGGTCGGTAGCTGAAGAGACCCAGTACTTC.

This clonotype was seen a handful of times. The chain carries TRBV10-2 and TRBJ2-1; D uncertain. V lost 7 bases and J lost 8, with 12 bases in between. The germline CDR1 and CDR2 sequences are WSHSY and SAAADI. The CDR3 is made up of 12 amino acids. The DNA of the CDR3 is TGCGCCAGCACGGCGGTTCGGGATGAGCAGTTCTTC. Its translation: CASTAVRDEQFF.

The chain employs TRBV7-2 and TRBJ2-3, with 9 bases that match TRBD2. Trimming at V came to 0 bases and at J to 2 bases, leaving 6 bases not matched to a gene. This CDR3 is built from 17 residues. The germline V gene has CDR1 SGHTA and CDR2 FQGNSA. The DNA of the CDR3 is TGTGCCAGCAGCTTAGCGGTAGCGGGAGTGGTCACAGATACGCAGTATTTT. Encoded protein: CASSLAVAGVVTDTQYF.

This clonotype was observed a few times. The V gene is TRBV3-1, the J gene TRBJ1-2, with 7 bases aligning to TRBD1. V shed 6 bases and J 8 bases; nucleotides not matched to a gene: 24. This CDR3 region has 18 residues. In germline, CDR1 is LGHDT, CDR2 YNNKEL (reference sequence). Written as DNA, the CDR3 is TGTGCCAGCAGTCAATCTGGTTTCAGGGGGGAAGGAGGTGACGGCTACACCTTC. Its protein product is CASSQSGFRGEGGDGYTF. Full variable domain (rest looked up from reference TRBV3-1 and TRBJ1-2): DTAVSQTPKYLVTQMGNDKSIKCEQNLGHDTMYWYKQDSKKFLKIMFSYNNKELIINETVPNRFSPKSPDKAHLNLHINSLELGDSAVYFCASSQSGFRGEGGDGYTFGSGTRLTVV.

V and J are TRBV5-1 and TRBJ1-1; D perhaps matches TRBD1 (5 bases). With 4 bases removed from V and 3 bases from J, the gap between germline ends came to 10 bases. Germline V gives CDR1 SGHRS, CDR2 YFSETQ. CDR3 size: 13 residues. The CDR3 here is CASSNRGDTEAFF. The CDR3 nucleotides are TGCGCCAGCAGCAATCGGGGGGACACTGAAGCTTTCTTT.

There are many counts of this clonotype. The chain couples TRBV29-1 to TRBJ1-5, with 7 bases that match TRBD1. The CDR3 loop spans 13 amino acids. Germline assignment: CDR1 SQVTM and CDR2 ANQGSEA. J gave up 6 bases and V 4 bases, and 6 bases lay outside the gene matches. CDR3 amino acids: CSVVPAGGQPQHF. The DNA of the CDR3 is TGCAGCGTTGTCCCCGCAGGGGGTCAGCCCCAGCATTTT.

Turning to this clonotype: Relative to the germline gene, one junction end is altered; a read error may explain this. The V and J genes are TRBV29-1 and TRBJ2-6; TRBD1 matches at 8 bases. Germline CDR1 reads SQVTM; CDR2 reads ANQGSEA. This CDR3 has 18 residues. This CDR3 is CSAWEPWTGISGGNVLTF. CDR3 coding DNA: TGCAGCGCTTGGGAACCCTGGACAGGGATCTCTGGGGGCAACGTCCTGACTTTC.

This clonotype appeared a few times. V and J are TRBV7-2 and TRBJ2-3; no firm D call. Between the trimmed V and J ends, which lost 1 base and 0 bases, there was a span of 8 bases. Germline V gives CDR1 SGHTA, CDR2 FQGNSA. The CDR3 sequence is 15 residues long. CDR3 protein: CASSLVSESTDTQYF. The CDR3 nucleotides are TGTGCCAGCAGCTTAGTTTCGGAGAGCACAGATACGCAGTATTTT.

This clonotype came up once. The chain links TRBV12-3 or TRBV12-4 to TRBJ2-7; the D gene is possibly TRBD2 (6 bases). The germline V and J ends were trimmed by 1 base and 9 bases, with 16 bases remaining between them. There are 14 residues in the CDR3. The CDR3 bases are TGTGCCAGCAGTTTAGGAGGGGCCCACGGGGGGCAGTACTTC. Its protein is CASSLGGAHGGQYF.

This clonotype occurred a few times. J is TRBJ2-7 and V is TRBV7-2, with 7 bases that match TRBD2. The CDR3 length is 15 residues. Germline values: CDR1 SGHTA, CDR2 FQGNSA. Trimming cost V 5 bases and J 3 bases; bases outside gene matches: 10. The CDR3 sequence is CASSVAGETHYEQYF. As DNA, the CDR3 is TGTGCCAGCAGCGTGGCGGGAGAGACCCACTACGAGCAGTACTTC.

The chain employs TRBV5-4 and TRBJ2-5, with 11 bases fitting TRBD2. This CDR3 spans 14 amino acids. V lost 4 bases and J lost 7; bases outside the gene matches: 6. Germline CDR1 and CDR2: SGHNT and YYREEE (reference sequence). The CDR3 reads CASSVLAGGGTQYF. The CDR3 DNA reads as TGTGCCAGCAGCGTCCTAGCGGGAGGTGGGACCCAGTACTTC.

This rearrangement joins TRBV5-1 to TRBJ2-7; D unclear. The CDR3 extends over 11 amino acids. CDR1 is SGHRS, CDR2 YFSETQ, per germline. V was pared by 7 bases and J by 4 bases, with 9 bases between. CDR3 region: CASWFPYEQYF. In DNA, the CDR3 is TGCGCCAGCTGGTTCCCTTACGAGCAGTACTTC. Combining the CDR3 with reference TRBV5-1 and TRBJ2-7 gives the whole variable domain KAGVTQTPRYLIKTRGQQVTLSCSPISGHRSVSWYQQTPGQGLQFLFEYFSETQRNKGNFPGRFSGRQFSNSRSEMNVSTLELGDSALYLCASWFPYEQYFGPGTRLTVT.

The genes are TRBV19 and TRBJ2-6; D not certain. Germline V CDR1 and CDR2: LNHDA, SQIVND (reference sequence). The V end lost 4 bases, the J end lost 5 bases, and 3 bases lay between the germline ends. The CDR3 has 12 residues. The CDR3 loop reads CASSNRANVLTF. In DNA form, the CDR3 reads TGTGCCAGTAGTAACCGGGCCAACGTCCTGACTTTC. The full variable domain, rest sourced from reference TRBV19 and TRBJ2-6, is DGGITQSPKYLFRKEGQNVTLSCEQNLNHDAMYWYRQDPGQGLRLIYYSQIVNDFQKGDIAEGYSVSREKKESFPLTVTSAQKNPTAFYLCASSNRANVLTFGAGSRLTVL.

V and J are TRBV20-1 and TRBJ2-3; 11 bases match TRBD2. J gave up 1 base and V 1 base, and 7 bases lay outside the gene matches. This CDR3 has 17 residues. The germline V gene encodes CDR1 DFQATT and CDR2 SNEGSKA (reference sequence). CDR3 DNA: TGCAGTGCTAGAGCCTCCCTAGCGGGAGGTGGCACAGATACGCAGTATTTT. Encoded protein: CSARASLAGGGTDTQYF.